This T cell receptor (beta chain) originates from a study of radiotherapy plus CTLA-4 blockade in lung cancer. Across the study: Among patients, about 17% showed objective responses, and 30% to 40% had disease control.

The table came from immunoSEQ multiplex PCR; TCRdb's copy has only in-frame clones and leaves some out. In the table there are about 51,000 clones, 70% to 80% of which are singletons. The study's findings and limits: Radiotherapy was combined with ipilimumab, and tumor-derived TCR clones then expanded in blood. The authors reported that early blood T cell clone dynamics, with interferon-beta, best predicted response.

About this clone: Its antigen remains unknown.

The V and J ends lost 5 bases and 4 bases, in that order; junction bases with no gene match: 13. The CDR3 is made up of 16 amino acids. Per the germline V gene, CDR1 is SNHLY and CDR2 is FYNNEI. The sequences come from peripheral blood, collected from a patient treated with radiotherapy plus ipilimumab. This receptor was obtained from a human donor with non-small cell lung cancer who had a complete response to radiotherapy plus ipilimumab. The rearrangement uses TRBV2 and TRBJ1-1; 7 positions agree with TRBD1. The CDR3 DNA reads as TGTGCCAGCAGTCCTACCTTAGGACAGGTGGGCACTGAAGCTTTCTTT. Protein: CASSPTLGQVGTEAFF.